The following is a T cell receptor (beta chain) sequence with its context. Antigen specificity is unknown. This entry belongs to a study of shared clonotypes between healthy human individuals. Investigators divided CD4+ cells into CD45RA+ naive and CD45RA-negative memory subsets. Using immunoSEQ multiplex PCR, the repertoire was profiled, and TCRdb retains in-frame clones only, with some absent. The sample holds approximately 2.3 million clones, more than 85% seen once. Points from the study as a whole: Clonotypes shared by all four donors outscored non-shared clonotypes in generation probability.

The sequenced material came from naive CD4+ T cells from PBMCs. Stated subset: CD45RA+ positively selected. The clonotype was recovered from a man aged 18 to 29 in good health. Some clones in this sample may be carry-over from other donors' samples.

DNA of the CDR3: TGCGCCAGCAGAAAATTTAGGGACTCCTACAATGAGCAGTTCTTC. Its protein product is CASRKFRDSYNEQFF. This chain links TRBV5-1 with TRBJ2-1; D uncertain. This CDR3 is 15 amino acids long. Germline CDR1 SGHRS, CDR2 YFSETQ. V was cut by 5 bases and J by 0 bases, with 12 bases left in between. The variable domain in full, with the rest retrieved from reference TRBV5-1 and TRBJ2-1, is KAGVTQTPRYLIKTRGQQVTLSCSPISGHRSVSWYQQTPGQGLQFLFEYFSETQRNKGNFPGRFSGRQFSNSRSEMNVSTLELGDSALYLCASRKFRDSYNEQFFGPGTRLTVL.